These 27 T cell receptor beta chains were sequenced from one sample in a study of blood T cell repertoires in COVID-19. TCRdb's table, derived via immunoSEQ multiplex PCR, lists solely in-frame clones and lacks some. The sample lists 150,000 to 200,000 clones; around 80% were seen once. The sequenced sample was PBMCs or T cells enriched from blood (not recorded which). These TCRs come from a woman in her 50s who had recovered from COVID-19.

The chain combines TRBV5-1 with TRBJ2-7; the D is unclear. The length of the CDR3 is 14 residues. The V gene's germline CDR1 is SGHRS and CDR2 YFSETQ. V lost 3 bases and J lost 0, with 10 bases in between. CDR3 DNA sequence: TGCGCCAGCAGCTCGTTGGGCGACTCCTACGAGCAGTACTTC. It specifies CASSSLGDSYEQYF. The whole variable domain, filled in from reference TRBV5-1 and TRBJ2-7, reads KAGVTQTPRYLIKTRGQQVTLSCSPISGHRSVSWYQQTPGQGLQFLFEYFSETQRNKGNFPGRFSGRQFSNSRSEMNVSTLELGDSALYLCASSSLGDSYEQYFGPGTRLTVT.

V and J are TRBV7-3 and TRBJ2-3; 7 nucleotides match TRBD2. The CDR3 sequence is 16 residues long. CDR1 is SGHTA and CDR2 is FQGTGA in the germline V gene. V trimming: 3 bases; J trimming: 4 bases; junction bases outside the gene matches: 10. CDR3 region: CASSFTGGGSSDTQYF. CDR3 in DNA: TGTGCCAGCAGCTTCACCGGTGGCGGGAGTTCAGATACGCAGTATTTT.

V gene TRBV3-1 (or the pseudogene TRBV3-2) combines with J gene TRBJ2-5; no definite D call. V was pared by 0 bases and J by 11 bases, with 10 bases between. Germline V CDR1 and CDR2: LGHDT, YNNKEL (reference sequence). This CDR3 contains 12 residues. The chain's CDR3 is CASSQDIGPQYF. The DNA for the CDR3 is TGTGCCAGCAGCCAAGATATCGGTCCTCAGTACTTC.

This clone appeared a few times. This chain links TRBV3-1 (or the pseudogene TRBV3-2) with TRBJ2-7; TRBD2 matches 10 bases. The J segment lost 3 bases and the V segment lost 4 bases, leaving 6 bases of the junction unmatched. Germline CDR1 reads LGHDT; CDR2 reads YNNKEL (reference sequence). The CDR3 sequence is 15 residues long. CDR3: CASSRAGTSDYEQYF. The CDR3 coding sequence is TGTGCCAGCAGCCGCGCCGGGACTAGCGACTACGAGCAGTACTTC.

In this sample, this clone turned up many times. The chain recombines TRBV5-5 with TRBJ2-6; 7 nucleotides line up with TRBD1. This CDR3 is built from 18 residues. Germline trimming cut 1 base from V and 4 bases from J; bases unmatched to any gene: 11. In germline, CDR1 is SGHKS, CDR2 YYEKEE (reference sequence). The CDR3 DNA reads TGTGCCAGCAGCTTGAATGTGGGAACAGGGGCCGGGGCCAACGTCCTGACTTTC. The encoded protein is CASSLNVGTGAGANVLTF. Drawing the rest from reference TRBV5-5 and TRBJ2-6, the complete variable domain is DAGVTQSPTHLIKTRGQQVTLRCSPISGHKSVSWYQQVLGQGPQFIFQYYEKEERGRGNFPDRFSARQFPNYSSELNVNALLLGDSALYLCASSLNVGTGAGANVLTFGAGSRLTVL.

J is TRBJ2-1 and V is TRBV9; 9 bases fit TRBD1. J gave up 5 bases and V 3 bases, and 9 bases lay outside the gene matches. The CDR3 contains 16 residues. Germline V gene lookup returns CDR1 SGDLS and CDR2 YYNGEE. The CDR3 DNA reads TGTGCCAGCAGCGCCCGGGACAGGGTTAGGAACAATGAGCAGTTCTTC. It specifies CASSARDRVRNNEQFF.

The rearrangement links TRBV28 to TRBJ1-2; D unresolved. Germline V gene data show CDR1 as MDHEN and CDR2 as SYDVKM. The CDR3 covers 14 residues. V dropped 3 bases and J dropped 5 bases, with 13 bases sitting between them. DNA of the CDR3: TGTGCCAGCAGTTTTCCGGAGAGCTTTTATGGCTACACCTTC. Translating it yields CASSFPESFYGYTF.

V is TRBV24-1 and J is TRBJ2-6; D is unresolved. This CDR3 spans 16 amino acids. The V end lost 3 bases, the J end lost 0 bases, and 8 bases lay between the germline ends. Germline-derived CDR1 and CDR2 are KGHDR and SFDVKD. CDR3 coding DNA: TGTGCCACCAGTGATCGTCGCAGCTCTGGGGCCAACGTCCTGACTTTC. Its translation: CATSDRRSSGANVLTF.

J is TRBJ1-5 and V is TRBV12-3 or TRBV12-4; D perhaps matches TRBD1 (5 bases). V lost 6 bases to trimming and J lost 3 bases, with 9 bases between them. The length of the CDR3 is 13 residues. CDR3 nucleotides: TGTGCCAGCAGCCAGGGATACAATCAGCCCCAGCATTTT. Protein sequence: CASSQGYNQPQHF.

V is TRBV7-9 and J is TRBJ1-2, with a tentative D call TRBD1 (5 bases). The CDR3 runs 16 residues. Germline V gives CDR1 SEHNR, CDR2 FQNEAQ (reference sequence). The V and J ends lost 5 bases and 0 bases respectively, with 16 bases between them. The CDR3 protein is CASSPYSGTPNYGYTF. The CDR3 nucleotides are TGTGCCAGCAGCCCTTACTCTGGGACTCCTAACTATGGCTACACCTTC. The complete variable domain, with remaining parts taken from reference TRBV7-9 and TRBJ1-2, reads DTGVSQNPRHKITKRGQNVTFRCDPISEHNRLYWYRQTLGQGPEFLTYFQNEAQLEKSRLLSDRFSAERPKGSFSTLEIQRTEQGDSAMYLCASSPYSGTPNYGYTFGSGTRLTVV.

In this sample, this clone turned up a few times. The CDR3 loop reads CAWRTRPTGRGYGYTF. In DNA form, the CDR3 reads TGTGCCTGGAGGACCAGACCGACAGGCCGAGGCTATGGCTACACCTTC. The rearrangement joins TRBV30 to TRBJ1-2, with TRBD1 as a possible D gene (6 bases). The CDR3 consists of 16 residues. V dropped 3 bases and J dropped 4 bases, with 21 bases sitting between them. CDR1 GTSNPN and CDR2 SVGIG come from the germline V gene (reference sequence).

This sequence joins TRBV27 and TRBJ1-1, with a possible D match to TRBD1 (5 bases). Per the germline V gene, CDR1 is MNHEY and CDR2 is SMNVEV (reference sequence). The CDR3 is 13 residues long. Trimming took off 5 bases at V and 0 bases at J, with 7 bases between the two ends. The CDR3 protein is CASSGGMNTEAFF. The CDR3 nucleotides are TGTGCCAGCAGTGGGGGGATGAACACTGAAGCTTTCTTT.

The rearrangement links TRBV6-4 to TRBJ2-1, with D maybe TRBD2 (6 bases). The V end lost 4 bases, the J end lost 1 base, and 8 bases lay between the germline ends. The V gene's germline CDR1 is MRHNA and CDR2 SNTAGT. The CDR3 totals 14 residues. The CDR3 region is CASSASASYNEQFF. The DNA for the CDR3 is TGTGCCAGCAGTGCTAGCGCTTCCTACAATGAGCAGTTCTTC.

V is TRBV29-1 and J is TRBJ2-4; 7 bases match TRBD1. This CDR3 spans 13 amino acids. The V gene end was trimmed by 6 bases and the J gene end by 4 bases; junction bases not matched to a gene: 6. Germline CDR1 is SQVTM and CDR2 is ANQGSEA. CDR3 DNA sequence: TGCAGCGTGACAGGGTTGTCTAAAAACATTCAGTACTTC. Translated: CSVTGLSKNIQYF.

The genes are TRBV14 and TRBJ1-4; 7 nucleotides match TRBD1. J was trimmed by 7 bases and V by 5 bases; bases with no gene match: 10. This CDR3 has 15 residues. Germline V gene sequence: CDR1 SGHDN, CDR2 FVKESK. The CDR3 bases are TGTGCCAGCAGCTCACTCGGAGGGGACAGTGAAAAACTGTTTTTT. Translated: CASSSLGGDSEKLFF. Full variable domain (remainder filled in from reference TRBV14 and TRBJ1-4): EAGVTQFPSHSVIEKGQTVTLRCDPISGHDNLYWYRRVMGKEIKFLLHFVKESKQDESGMPNNRFLAERTGGTYSTLKVQPAELEDSGVYFCASSSLGGDSEKLFFGSGTQLSVL.

This clone turned up a few times. The genes are TRBV7-8 and TRBJ2-5; 7 bases map to TRBD2. Germline V CDR1 and CDR2: SGHVS, FQNEAQ. The ends lost 2 bases at V and 1 base at J; junction bases unmatched: 4. The CDR3 runs to 15 residues. The CDR3 DNA reads TGTGCCAGCAGCTTAACCTGGACTAGCCAAGAGACCCAGTACTTC. This gives the protein CASSLTWTSQETQYF.

The chain is built from TRBV4-1 and TRBJ1-3; 7 nucleotides align to TRBD1. This CDR3 has 17 amino acids. Germline CDR1 MGHRA, CDR2 YSYEKL. V lost 4 bases, J lost 0 bases, and 9 bases stayed unmatched. The CDR3 here is CASSPMGRGLSGNTIYF. The CDR3 nucleotides read TGCGCCAGCAGCCCAATGGGAAGGGGGCTCTCTGGAAACACCATATATTTT.

The chain combines TRBV6-1 with TRBJ2-1, with 8 bases fitting TRBD2. Germline CDR1 is MNHNS and CDR2 is SASEGT. With 6 bases clipped from V and 4 bases from J, the junction kept 8 bases outside the gene matches. CDR3 length equals 15 residues. In DNA, the CDR3 is TGTGCCAGCAGAACTCGGACTAGCCCTTACAATGAGCAGTTCTTC. It yields the protein CASRTRTSPYNEQFF.

This clone showed up just once. This sequence joins TRBV4-1 and TRBJ2-7; 8 bases are shared with TRBD2. After removal of 0 bases from V and 4 bases from J, the junction contained 11 bases not matched to a gene. The CDR3 contains 17 residues. CDR1 and CDR2 (germline): MGHRA, YSYEKL. CDR3 sequence: CASSQDATSAMGYEQYF. Written as DNA, the CDR3 is TGCGCCAGCAGCCAAGATGCGACTAGCGCGATGGGGTACGAGCAGTACTTC.

This clone was observed a few times. This chain connects TRBV30 to TRBJ2-7, with D perhaps TRBD1 (6 bases). The CDR3 covers 13 residues. Germline V gene data show CDR1 as GTSNPN and CDR2 as SVGIG (reference sequence). Trimming cost V 3 bases and J 5 bases, with 14 bases left between them. CDR3 in amino acids: CAWRAAGADEQYF. For the CDR3, the DNA is TGTGCCTGGAGGGCGGCAGGGGCGGACGAGCAGTACTTC.

On this clone itself: A read error may produce the germline difference seen at one junction end. This sequence joins TRBV11-2 and TRBJ1-3, with 7 bases aligning to TRBD1. The CDR3 spans 16 residues. Germline V CDR1 and CDR2: SGHAT, FQNNGV. The CDR3 is CASSLFGTDSGNTIYF. Here the CDR3 DNA reads TGTGCCAGCAGCTTATTCGGGACAGATTCTGGGAACACCATATATTTT.

V and J are TRBV19 and TRBJ1-2, with 7 bases fitting TRBD1. J gave up 5 bases and V 5 bases, and 5 bases lay outside the gene matches. The CDR3 spans 13 residues. Germline V lookup: CDR1 LNHDA, CDR2 SQIVND (reference sequence). The CDR3 coding sequence is TGTGCCAGTAGTCCCGGGACAGAATATGGCTACACCTTC. This translates into CASSPGTEYGYTF.

This clone was picked up a small number of times. The chain carries TRBV4-2 and TRBJ2-2; TRBD2 aligns across 8 bases. The CDR3 extends over 16 amino acids. Germline V gives CDR1 LGHNA, CDR2 YNFKEQ. V gave up 2 bases and J gave up 3 bases; unmatched junction bases: 5. Written as DNA, the CDR3 is TGTGCCAGCAGCCAAAGGCCCGGGAGGGACACCGGGGAGCTGTTTTTT. As protein: CASSQRPGRDTGELFF.

The chain links TRBV7-9 to TRBJ2-7, with D maybe TRBD2 (6 bases). CDR3 length: 15 residues. Trimming pared 5 bases from V and 6 bases from J, leaving 20 bases between. Per germline, CDR1 SEHNR and CDR2 FQNEAQ (reference sequence). In DNA form, the CDR3 reads TGTGCCAGCAGCATAAGGGGTAGGACTATAGGCGAGCAGTACTTC. Translation gives CASSIRGRTIGEQYF. Complete variable domain (other parts from reference TRBV7-9 and TRBJ2-7): DTGVSQNPRHKITKRGQNVTFRCDPISEHNRLYWYRQTLGQGPEFLTYFQNEAQLEKSRLLSDRFSAERPKGSFSTLEIQRTEQGDSAMYLCASSIRGRTIGEQYFGPGTRLTVT.

The J gene is TRBJ2-1, the V gene TRBV2; the D gene is possibly TRBD1 (5 bases). V dropped 3 bases and J dropped 9 bases, with 9 bases sitting between them. Germline-derived CDR1 and CDR2 are SNHLY and FYNNEI. This CDR3 contains 12 residues. The CDR3 is CASSEWGGEQFF. The DNA for the CDR3 is TGTGCCAGCAGTGAGTGGGGCGGTGAGCAGTTCTTC.

The chain carries TRBV27 and TRBJ2-2, with a tentative D call TRBD2 (5 bases). This CDR3 contains 17 residues. The V gene's germline CDR1 is MNHEY and CDR2 SMNVEV (reference sequence). Deletions cut 3 bases from V and 1 base from J, with 15 bases between. The CDR3, as DNA: TGTGCCAGCAGTTTGAGGGCTCCCGAAATGAACACCGGGGAGCTGTTTTTT. This translates into CASSLRAPEMNTGELFF.

The rearrangement links TRBV5-5 to TRBJ2-2, with 7 bases that match TRBD1. The CDR3 is 17 amino acids. V was pared by 1 base and J by 4 bases, with 10 bases of the junction left unmatched. CDR1 is SGHKS, CDR2 YYEKEE, per germline (reference sequence). This CDR3 is CASSLSLNRGITGELFF. CDR3 DNA sequence: TGTGCCAGCAGCTTGTCCCTTAACAGGGGAATCACCGGGGAGCTGTTTTTT.